The text below deals with one T cell receptor beta chain. The data are from a study of blood T cell repertoires in COVID-19. Whole-study context: Samples of COVID-19 (acute and convalescent) were obtained from the United States, Italy and Spain. In each case, the material was cDNA or gDNA derived from T cells, B-cell-depleted T cells, or PBMCs.

The CDR3 runs 17 residues. In the source study's methods: For nucleated cells, counts were estimated from reference gene primer amplification. Here immunoSEQ multiplex PCR was the method, and the copy in TCRdb shows in-frame clones only, minus some. Clone size and V and J calls were adopted from that table, with D and trimming inferred from the DNA. Among 200,000 to 300,000 clones, around four fifths were seen once, and the ten largest hold 4.2%. The V call is TRBV21-1, the J call TRBJ1-5; TRBD1 was called by the table and not checked on the DNA. TRBV21-1 constitutes a pseudogene. This receptor was taken from a man in his 60s with acute or convalescent COVID-19. Source material: peripheral blood. The CDR3 here is CASSNDRRFLSNQPQHF. Written as DNA, the CDR3 is TGTGCCAGCAGCAACGACAGGCGATTCCTTAGCAATCAGCCCCAGCATTTT.